The 13 T cell receptor beta chains given below trace back to one sample, sequenced in a study of T cell clonality in common variable immunodeficiency. Study-wide findings and caveats: Fewer deletions and N-nucleotide insertions were reportedly seen in common variable immunodeficiency TCR beta sequences.

The table came from immunoSEQ multiplex PCR; TCRdb's copy has only in-frame clones and leaves some out. Altogether approximately 35,000 clones were found in the sample, and no singletons occur. No cognate antigen is known for these TCRs. The material sequenced was peripheral blood mononuclear cells. These receptors came from a human donor with common variable immunodeficiency.

This clone was seen a handful of times. Read coverage stops 3 residues before the CDR3 terminus; the germline J gene supplies the remainder. The same CDR3 also results from other DNA sequences found in this sample. V gene TRBV6-1 combines with J gene TRBJ1-1, with a weak D call TRBD1 (5 bases). The CDR3 has 13 residues. The ends were cut back, 4 bases at V and 4 bases at J, with 10 bases in the middle. Germline-derived CDR1 and CDR2 are MNHNS and SASEGT. CDR3 sequence: CASSAQGVTEAFF. Partial CDR3 DNA: TGTGCCAGCAGTGCCCAGGGCGTCACTGAA.

This clone has a handful of counts. Read coverage stops 3 residues before the CDR3 terminus; the germline J gene supplies the remainder. The chain joins TRBV19 to TRBJ2-1, with TRBD2 matching over 11 bases. CDR3 length equals 13 residues. Trimming at V came to 6 bases and at J to 9 bases, leaving 4 bases not matched to a gene. Germline V gene lookup returns CDR1 LNHDA and CDR2 SQIVND (reference sequence). The CDR3: CASSPSGGSEQFF. The part of the CDR3 DNA that was read is TGTGCCAGTAGCCCTAGCGGGGGGAGTGAG.

This clone was counted a few times. The CDR3 extends 3 residues past the end of the read, so its final part is completed from the germline J gene. This rearrangement joins TRBV2 to TRBJ1-2, with 7 bases that match TRBD1. The CDR3 is made up of 14 amino acids. V trimming: 8 bases; J trimming: 7 bases; junction bases outside the gene matches: 13. CDR1 is SNHLY and CDR2 is FYNNEI in the germline V gene. The CDR3 bases that were read are TGTGCCAGCTCCAGCCAACAGGGGACGGTTGGC. Its protein product is CASSSQQGTVG. The whole CDR3 protein is CASSSQQGTVGYTF.

This clone was recorded at least ten times. The CDR3 end falls 3 residues outside the read, so it is completed with the germline J gene. The rearrangement uses TRBV2 and TRBJ2-1; 9 bases are shared with TRBD1. With 6 bases clipped from V and 1 base from J, the junction kept 13 bases outside the gene matches. This CDR3 comprises 18 residues. Germline V lookup: CDR1 SNHLY, CDR2 FYNNEI. CDR3 protein: CASRPGQGRGSSYNEQFF. Incomplete CDR3 DNA: TGTGCCAGCAGGCCGGGACAGGGCAGGGGTTCTTCCTACAATGAG.

This clone came up a few times. The CDR3 end falls 3 residues outside the read, so it is completed with the germline J gene. V gene TRBV2 combines with J gene TRBJ1-4; a possible D gene is TRBD1 (6 bases). The germline V and J ends were trimmed by 10 bases and 7 bases, with 19 bases remaining between them. The CDR3 sequence is 14 residues long. The germline CDR1 and CDR2 sequences are SNHLY and FYNNEI. The sequenced CDR3 bases are TGTGCCACCCTGGACAGACTCGGTCCTGAAAAA. Translation: CATLDRLGPEK. The whole CDR3 is CATLDRLGPEKLFF.

Notes on this clone: The read halts 3 residues ahead of the CDR3 end, with the missing end drawn from the germline J gene. The V and J genes are TRBV30 and TRBJ1-4; 7 bases are shared with TRBD1. The CDR3 covers 13 residues. Germline CDR1 is GTSNPN and CDR2 is SVGIG (reference sequence). CDR3 DNA (partial): TGTGCCTGGAGTCGTACAGGGGAGTCCAAA. Encoded protein: CAWSRTGESK. The whole CDR3 protein is CAWSRTGESKLFF.

This clone appeared a few times. The read falls 3 residues short of the CDR3 end, and the missing part is taken from the germline J gene. V is TRBV19 and J is TRBJ2-2; 9 bases are a match to TRBD1. Germline trimming cut 6 bases from V and 5 bases from J; bases unmatched to any gene: 10. CDR1 is LNHDA and CDR2 is SQIVND in the germline V gene (reference sequence). The CDR3 is 16 residues long. The sequenced CDR3 bases are TGTGCCAGTAGACCCCCGGGACAGGGAAATACCGGGGAG. Its protein is CASRPPGQGNTGE. In full, the CDR3 is CASRPPGQGNTGELFF.

This clone was detected ten times or more. The read is 3 residues too short to cover the CDR3 end, so that end is filled in from the germline J gene. V and J are TRBV5-6 and TRBJ1-2, with D perhaps matching TRBD1 (5 bases). From germline, CDR1 is SGHDT and CDR2 YYEEEE. The CDR3 sequence is 15 residues long. V lost 4 bases and J lost 0, with 13 bases in between. The sequenced CDR3 bases are TGTGCCAGCAGCCCCCCAAGGGGAACTAACTATGGC. Its translation is CASSPPRGTNYG. The full-length CDR3 reads as CASSPPRGTNYGYTF.

This clone was counted many times. The CDR3 goes on 3 residues after the read ends, and that part is filled in from the germline J gene. This chain joins TRBV2 and TRBJ2-3, with 12 nucleotides matching TRBD2. Per germline, CDR1 SNHLY and CDR2 FYNNEI. This CDR3 region has 18 residues. V was pared by 8 bases and J by 1 base, with 13 bases of the junction left unmatched. CDR3 in amino acids: CASFLLSTSGGRTDTQYF. The sequenced CDR3 bases are TGTGCCAGCTTCTTACTATCGACTAGCGGGGGACGCACAGATACG.

This clone has ten or more counts. Sequencing ends 3 residues short of the CDR3 end; the germline J gene provides the rest. This chain joins TRBV19 and TRBJ1-1, with D maybe TRBD1 (5 bases). The germline V gene has CDR1 LNHDA and CDR2 SQIVND (reference sequence). The V end was cut by 4 bases, the J end by 0 bases, with 12 bases between. This CDR3 is built from 15 residues. The DNA read from the CDR3 is TGTGCCAGTAGTAGGCGGGGCTCCATGAACACTGAA. It codes for CASSRRGSMNTE. The CDR3 in full is CASSRRGSMNTEAFF. Variable domain in full (rest from reference TRBV19 and TRBJ1-1): DGGITQSPKYLFRKEGQNVTLSCEQNLNHDAMYWYRQDPGQGLRLIYYSQIVNDFQKGDIAEGYSVSREKKESFPLTVTSAQKNPTAFYLCASSRRGSMNTEAFFGQGTRLTVV.

This clone was detected many times. The read ends 3 residues early relative to the CDR3; the germline J gene fills the gap. The genes are TRBV20-1 and TRBJ1-5; 7 bases match TRBD1. Per germline, CDR1 DFQATT and CDR2 SNEGSKA (reference sequence). There are 13 residues in the CDR3. The J segment lost 5 bases and the V segment lost 0 bases, leaving 1 base of the junction unmatched. This CDR3 reads CSAREGGDQPQHF. The sequenced CDR3 bases are TGCAGTGCTAGAGAAGGGGGCGATCAGCCC.

In its sample, this clone was seen many times. The sequenced fragment ends 3 residues before the CDR3 boundary, so the rest is inferred from the germline J gene. The V gene is TRBV2, the J gene TRBJ2-5; D is unclear. This CDR3 contains 13 residues. Trimming took 4 bases from V and 0 from J, leaving 6 bases between them. The germline V gene encodes CDR1 SNHLY and CDR2 FYNNEI. The CDR3 spells CASSGHNQETQYF. The sequenced CDR3 bases are TGTGCCAGCAGTGGGCATAACCAAGAGACC.

Only a few counts were recorded for this clone. The read comes to an end 3 residues before the CDR3 does, leaving the germline J gene to fill in the end. The chain is built from TRBV7-6 and TRBJ1-6; the match to TRBD1 covers 7 bases. J gave up 10 bases and V 5 bases, and 8 bases lay outside the gene matches. Germline loops: CDR1 SGHVS, CDR2 FNYEAQ. This CDR3 spans 14 amino acids. The CDR3 DNA, read in part, is TGTGCCAGCAGCCTGGGACAGAGGGAGTCACCC. It yields the protein CASSLGQRESP. The full CDR3 protein reads CASSLGQRESPLHF.